This TCR beta chain appears in the sequencing data of a study of blood T cell repertoires in COVID-19. Whole-study context: Material from acute and convalescent COVID-19 was sourced from the United States, Italy and Spain. T cells, B-cell-depleted T cells, or PBMCs supplied cDNA or gDNA.

In the source study's methods: Reference gene primer amplification gave nucleated cell count estimates. Using immunoSEQ multiplex PCR, the repertoire was profiled, and TCRdb retains in-frame clones only, with some absent. V and J calls plus clone size are reproduced from that table; the DNA served to infer D and trimming. The sample lists 200,000 to 250,000 clones; about 86% were seen once. This CDR3 has 16 amino acids. After removal of 6 bases from V and 7 bases from J, the junction contained 12 bases not matched to a gene. CDR1 is MNHNY and CDR2 is SVGAGI in the germline V gene (reference sequence).

This rearrangement joins TRBV6-6 to TRBJ2-1; 10 nucleotides match TRBD2. Material for sequencing was peripheral blood. This clonotype was sampled from a young man with active or convalescent COVID-19. This CDR3 reads CASSRTTSGVGNEQFF. The CDR3 DNA reads as TGTGCCAGCAGCCGGACCACTAGCGGGGTGGGGAATGAGCAGTTCTTC.